The 6 T cell receptor beta chains below come from one sample, sequenced in a study of cytomegalovirus exposure and HLA in healthy donors. Primers: 60 Vbeta forward and 13 Jbeta reverse. Clones were sequenced by immunoSEQ multiplex PCR, and TCRdb holds only the in-frame ones, with some missing. The repertoire consists of about 140,000 clones, with around 80% occurring once and the leading ten covering 6.5% to 7%. Sample: PBMCs. The receptors stem from a man in his forties or fifties in good health and CMV-seropositive.

This sequence joins TRBV4-1 and TRBJ1-1, with TRBD1 as a possible D gene (5 bases). This CDR3 contains 16 residues. Per germline, CDR1 MGHRA and CDR2 YSYEKL. The V gene lost 3 bases and the J gene lost 6 bases, with 20 bases spanning the gap. The CDR3 DNA sequence: TGCGCCAGCAGCCAGGGGCTTCAGGCGGGAGGAGCTGAAGCTTTCTTT. This sequence encodes CASSQGLQAGGAEAFF.

CDR3 bases: TGTGCCAGCAGTTTTATACTAGCGGGCACAGATACGCAGTATTTT. Residues: CASSFILAGTDTQYF. The chain employs TRBV6-5 and TRBJ2-3; the match to TRBD2 covers 8 bases. This CDR3 is built from 15 residues. The germline CDR1 and CDR2 sequences are MNHEY and SVGAGI. J gave up 1 base and V 4 bases, and 4 bases lay outside the gene matches.

This clone was detected only a few times. The genes are TRBV5-4 and TRBJ1-2; TRBD1 is a possible D gene (6 bases). The CDR3 consists of 12 residues. Germline CDR1 and CDR2: SGHNT and YYREEE (reference sequence). The ends were cut back, 6 bases at V and 8 bases at J, with 14 bases in the middle. CDR3 residues: CASTYQGRGYTF. The CDR3 bases are TGTGCCAGCACCTACCAGGGGAGAGGCTACACCTTC.

CDR3 sequence (DNA): TGTGCCACCAGCAGTGGGACAGCGCTGACTTATGAAGCTTTCTTT. Translation: CATSSGTALTYEAFF. This rearrangement joins TRBV15 to TRBJ1-1; 7 bases match TRBD1. Germline V gene data show CDR1 as LNHNV and CDR2 as YYDKDF (reference sequence). The CDR3 totals 15 residues. V shed 3 bases and J 7 bases; nucleotides not matched to a gene: 11. Full variable domain (remainder filled in from reference TRBV15 and TRBJ1-1): DAMVIQNPRYQVTQFGKPVTLSCSQTLNHNVMYWYQQKSSQAPKLLFHYYDKDFNNEADTPDNFQSRRPNTSFCFLDIRSPGLGDTAMYLCATSSGTALTYEAFFGQGTRLTVV.

CDR3 nucleotides: TGTGCCAGCAGCCTACCATCCACCGGGGAGCTGTTTTTT. It encodes CASSLPSTGELFF. The chain uses TRBV28 and TRBJ2-2; D is ambiguous. V lost 6 bases and J lost 4, with 9 bases in between. The CDR3 loop spans 13 amino acids. CDR1 is MDHEN and CDR2 is SYDVKM in the germline V gene. Looking up the rest from reference TRBV28 and TRBJ2-2 gives the full variable domain: DVKVTQSSRYLVKRTGEKVFLECVQDMDHENMFWYRQDPGLGLRLIYFSYDVKMKEKGDIPEGYSVSREKKERFSLILESASTNQTSMYLCASSLPSTGELFFGEGSRLTVL.

The chain uses TRBV2 and TRBJ2-7; D may be TRBD2 (5 bases). V lost 6 bases, J lost 4 bases, and 10 bases lay in between. CDR1 is SNHLY, CDR2 FYNNEI, per germline. The CDR3 totals 12 residues. DNA of the CDR3: TGTGCCAGCAGGACTGGGAGTTACGAGCAGTACTTC. Protein sequence: CASRTGSYEQYF.